Each of the 4 T cell receptor beta chains below was sequenced from the same sample in a study of OX40 agonist ivuxolimab in advanced cancers. Libraries came from the immunoSEQ multiplex PCR assay. As stored in TCRdb, this immuneACCESS dataset retains in-frame rearrangements with V and J assigned. A fraction of the clones does not appear; measured against another copy, unresolved V genes explain less than half of the discrepancy, and the remainder lacks a known reason. The sample table holds under 95,000 clones, of which around nine tenths were seen once. The biggest ten clones account for around 0.8% of the sample. Sample: CD4+ or CD8+ T cells sorted from blood, taken in a trial of the OX40 agonist ivuxolimab. These receptors came from an adult with an advanced solid tumor such as melanoma, head and neck, liver or kidney cancer.

The chain joins TRBV6-1 to TRBJ1-4; no firm D call. In germline, CDR1 is MNHNS, CDR2 SASEGT. The CDR3 has 13 amino acids. The V gene lost 4 bases and the J gene lost 8 bases, with 11 bases spanning the gap. CDR3 residues: CASSGHGLEKLFF. CDR3 DNA sequence: TGTGCCAGCAGTGGACACGGTTTAGAAAAACTGTTTTTT.

The V gene is TRBV5-1, the J gene TRBJ2-7; 11 positions agree with TRBD1. CDR3 size: 14 residues. J was trimmed by 4 bases and V by 4 bases; bases with no gene match: 4. From germline, CDR1 is SGHRS and CDR2 YFSETQ. The CDR3 loop reads CASSRGQGAYEQYF. CDR3 in DNA: TGCGCCAGCAGCAGAGGACAGGGGGCGTACGAGCAGTACTTC. The full variable domain, rest sourced from reference TRBV5-1 and TRBJ2-7, is KAGVTQTPRYLIKTRGQQVTLSCSPISGHRSVSWYQQTPGQGLQFLFEYFSETQRNKGNFPGRFSGRQFSNSRSEMNVSTLELGDSALYLCASSRGQGAYEQYFGPGTRLTVT.

The chain recombines TRBV29-1 with TRBJ2-2; D is undetermined. V lost 7 bases to trimming and J lost 1 base, with 10 bases between them. The length of the CDR3 is 13 residues. Germline CDR1 SQVTM, CDR2 ANQGSEA. The CDR3 nucleotides are TGCAGCGGCGACAACGGGAACACCGGGGAGCTGTTTTTT. Translation: CSGDNGNTGELFF.

This chain uses TRBV25-1 with TRBJ1-4; no clear D. Germline CDR1 and CDR2: MGHDK and SYGVNS. V lost 6 bases, J lost 6 bases, and 14 bases lay in between. CDR3 size: 14 residues. The CDR3 DNA is TGTGCCAGCAGGGGGTCCCCGGACGATGAAAAACTGTTTTTT. Amino acids: CASRGSPDDEKLFF.